This T cell receptor beta chain was obtained from a study of T cell changes during pregnancy in multiple sclerosis. Trimming removed 5 bases at V and 2 bases at J, with 13 bases between. The length of the CDR3 is 14 residues. In germline, CDR1 is SGHAT, CDR2 FQNNGV. Only in-frame clones appear in the TCRdb table, and some are missing; sequencing was by immunoSEQ multiplex PCR. The data show some 99,000 clones, with around 92% seen just once and 2% to 3% held by the top ten. The source was peripheral blood, collected after pregnancy. The chain has TRBV11-2 and TRBJ2-7; a weak D match, TRBD1 (5 bases). This TCR was sampled from a female donor in good health, enrolled as a control in a pregnancy study. The CDR3 DNA is TGTGCCAGCAGCCTTTCTGACAGAACCTACGAGCAGTACTTC. It translates to CASSLSDRTYEQYF.